What follows are 9 T cell receptor beta chains derived from one specimen sequenced in a study of blood T cell repertoires in COVID-19. The data were produced by immunoSEQ multiplex PCR, yet TCRdb's version contains in-frame clones alone and is incomplete. The data show 90,000 to 100,000 clones, roughly 87% seen once. Sample: peripheral blood. The receptors shown here come from a man aged 65 to 79 with acute or convalescent COVID-19.

This clone was found a few times. The CDR3 loop reads CASSSVQGGNEQFF. The DNA for the CDR3 is TGTGCCAGCAGCTCCGTACAGGGCGGCAATGAGCAGTTCTTC. The V gene is TRBV7-8, the J gene TRBJ2-1, with D perhaps matching TRBD1 (6 bases). Trimming cost V 4 bases and J 6 bases, with 13 bases left between them. CDR1 and CDR2 from the germline V gene are SGHVS and FQNEAQ. This CDR3 region has 14 residues.

The rearrangement uses TRBV19 and TRBJ1-5; 8 positions match TRBD1. The CDR3 consists of 14 residues. Trimming removed 5 bases from V and 7 bases from J; junction bases left unmatched: 7. CDR1 and CDR2 from the germline V gene are LNHDA and SQIVND (reference sequence). The CDR3 loop reads CASSDGQGIQPQHF. CDR3 nucleotides: TGTGCCAGTAGTGACGGACAGGGCATACAGCCCCAGCATTTT. Using reference TRBV19 and TRBJ1-5 for the parts outside the CDR3, the full variable domain is DGGITQSPKYLFRKEGQNVTLSCEQNLNHDAMYWYRQDPGQGLRLIYYSQIVNDFQKGDIAEGYSVSREKKESFPLTVTSAQKNPTAFYLCASSDGQGIQPQHFGDGTRLSIL.

This clone was observed a few times. The chain uses TRBV28 and TRBJ2-5, with 10 bases lining up with TRBD2. J was trimmed by 5 bases and V by 3 bases; bases with no gene match: 3. Germline V CDR1 and CDR2: MDHEN, SYDVKM. CDR3 length: 14 amino acids. In DNA form, the CDR3 reads TGTGCCAGCAGTTTCCTAGCGGGGGATGAGACCCAGTACTTC. Its protein product is CASSFLAGDETQYF.

The chain joins TRBV28 to TRBJ1-2; TRBD1 might be the D (5 bases). The V end was cut by 2 bases, the J end by 4 bases, with 11 bases between. This CDR3 has 14 residues. The germline CDR1 and CDR2 sequences are MDHEN and SYDVKM. CDR3 in amino acids: CASSLRAGTYGYTF. CDR3 DNA: TGTGCCAGCAGTTTAAGGGCGGGGACCTATGGCTACACCTTC.

The V gene is TRBV5-1, the J gene TRBJ1-2, with a weak D call TRBD1 (6 bases). CDR1 and CDR2 from the germline V gene are SGHRS and YFSETQ. V was trimmed by 3 bases and J by 8 bases, leaving 11 bases between them. The CDR3 is 12 amino acids. The CDR3 spells CASSSGTTGYTF. The CDR3 nucleotides are TGCGCCAGCAGCTCCGGGACAACGGGCTACACCTTC.

The count of this clone is one. The gene calls are TRBV5-1 and TRBJ2-5, with D tentatively TRBD2 (6 bases). Trimming took off 2 bases at V and 5 bases at J, with 13 bases between the two ends. This CDR3 spans 14 amino acids. CDR1 SGHRS and CDR2 YFSETQ come from the germline V gene. The CDR3 DNA reads as TGCGCCAGCAGCTTTAGTCACGGAGGGGAGACCCAGTACTTC. It is translated as CASSFSHGGETQYF.

The chain links TRBV5-4 to TRBJ2-3; D may be TRBD2 (6 bases). The CDR3 loop spans 16 amino acids. The V gene's germline CDR1 is SGHNT and CDR2 YYREEE (reference sequence). V lost 0 bases and J lost 2, with 13 bases in between. DNA for the CDR3: TGTGCCAGCAGCTTGGGGGGGGTCGCGCCCACAGATACGCAGTATTTT. Protein product: CASSLGGVAPTDTQYF.

The chain has TRBV27 and TRBJ2-7, with TRBD1 matching 11 bases. The CDR3 length is 14 residues. After removal of 9 bases from V and 3 bases from J, the junction contained 7 bases not matched to a gene. Germline CDR1 MNHEY, CDR2 SMNVEV (reference sequence). As DNA, the CDR3 is TGTGCCAGTCCACGGGACAGGGGGAACTACGAGCAGTACGTC. This encodes CASPRDRGNYEQYV.

The chain joins TRBV6-5 to TRBJ2-1; TRBD2 aligns across 7 bases. The germline V gene encodes CDR1 MNHEY and CDR2 SVGAGI. V lost 7 bases to trimming and J lost 2 bases; unmatched junction nucleotides: 8. CDR3 length: 15 residues. In DNA form, the CDR3 reads TGTGCCAGCACCCGATCGGGGGGTCCCTACAATGAGCAGTTCTTC. As protein: CASTRSGGPYNEQFF.